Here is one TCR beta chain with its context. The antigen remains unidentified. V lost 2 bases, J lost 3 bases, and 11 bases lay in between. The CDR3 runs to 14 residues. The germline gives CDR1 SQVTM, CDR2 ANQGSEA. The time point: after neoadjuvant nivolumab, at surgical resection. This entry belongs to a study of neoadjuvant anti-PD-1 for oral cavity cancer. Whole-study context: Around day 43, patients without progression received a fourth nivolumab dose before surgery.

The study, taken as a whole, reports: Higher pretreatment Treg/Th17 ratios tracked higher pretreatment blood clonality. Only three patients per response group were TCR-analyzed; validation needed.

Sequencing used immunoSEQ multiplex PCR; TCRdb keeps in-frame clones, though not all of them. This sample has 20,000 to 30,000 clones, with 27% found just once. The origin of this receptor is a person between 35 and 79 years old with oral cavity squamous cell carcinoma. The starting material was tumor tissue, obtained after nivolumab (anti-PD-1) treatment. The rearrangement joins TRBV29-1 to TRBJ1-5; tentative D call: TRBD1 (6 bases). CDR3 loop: CSVELGGHNQPQHF. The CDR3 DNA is TGCAGCGTTGAACTAGGGGGGCACAATCAGCCCCAGCATTTT.